This T cell receptor beta chain was found in a study of T-cell memory formation after mild COVID-19. Study context: Largely, TCR clusters stayed within a single donor.

One entry per CDR3 protein results from TCRdb running MiXCR on the 5' RACE reads. The sample lists 380,000 or so distinct CDR3 sequences, roughly 13% occurring once. V shed 5 bases and J shed 8 bases, with 15 bases lying between them. The CDR3 has 13 residues. The germline gives CDR1 SGHTA, CDR2 FQGNSA. In its sample, this clonotype was seen a few times. This TCR was recovered from a man between 18 and 29 years old who had mild COVID-19 (a few samples of this study predate the infection). Cell type and time point are not known. Sequenced sample: PBMCs or a T cell subset sorted from them (not recorded which). The genes are TRBV7-2 and TRBJ1-1, with a tentative D call TRBD1 (5 bases). CDR3: CASSGGAGREAFF. In nucleotides, the CDR3 is TGTGCCAGCAGCGGGGGTGCAGGGAGGGAAGCTTTCTTT.